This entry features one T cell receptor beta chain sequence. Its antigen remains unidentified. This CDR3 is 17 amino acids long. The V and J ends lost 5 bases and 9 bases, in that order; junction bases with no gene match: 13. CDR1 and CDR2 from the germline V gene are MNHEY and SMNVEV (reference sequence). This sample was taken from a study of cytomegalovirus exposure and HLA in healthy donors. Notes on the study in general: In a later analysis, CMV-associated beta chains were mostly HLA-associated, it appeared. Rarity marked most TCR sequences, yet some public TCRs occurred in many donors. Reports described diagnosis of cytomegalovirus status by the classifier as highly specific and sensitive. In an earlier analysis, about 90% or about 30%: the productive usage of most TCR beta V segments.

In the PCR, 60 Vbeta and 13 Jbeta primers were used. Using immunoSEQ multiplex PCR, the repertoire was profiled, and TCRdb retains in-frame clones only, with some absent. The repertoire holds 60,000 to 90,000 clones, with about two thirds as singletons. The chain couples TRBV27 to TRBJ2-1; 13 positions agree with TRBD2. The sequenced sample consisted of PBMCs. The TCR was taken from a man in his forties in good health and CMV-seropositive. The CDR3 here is CASSPGTSGMGRGEQFF. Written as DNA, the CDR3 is TGTGCCAGCAGTCCAGGGACTAGCGGGATGGGTCGAGGTGAGCAGTTCTTC.